This T cell receptor beta chain was sequenced for a study of T cell responses to AZD1222 COVID-19 vaccine. Study-wide context: Pooled samples include second doses given at about 4 or 12 weeks. General study findings and limits: Following two doses of AZD1222, Spike-specific TCR breadth and depth rose. Targeting of unmutated variant regions was reportedly seen in nearly half of spike-specific TCRs. Donors were chiefly white British, with a greater number of females, and clonal diversity was perhaps underestimated.

Worth noting for this clone: The antigen is unknown.

The repertoire was sequenced with immunoSEQ multiplex PCR; TCRdb's copy has only in-frame clones and lacks some. The data contain over 120,000 clones, 80% to 90% of them seen just once; the ten biggest clones take up around 1.6%. The junction had 6 bases not matched to a gene; V was cut back by 3 bases and J by 4 bases. This CDR3 has 14 amino acids. Looked up from germline, CDR1 is SGDLS and CDR2 is YYNGEE. This sample comprised peripheral blood, obtained on day 0 of AZD1222 vaccination. The source is an adult in good health. The chain carries TRBV9 and TRBJ1-1, with 7 positions matching TRBD1. The CDR3 sequence: CASSALTGRTEAFF. The CDR3 nucleotides are TGTGCCAGCAGCGCCCTGACAGGGCGCACTGAAGCTTTCTTT.